What follows are 10 T cell receptor beta chains derived from one specimen sequenced in a study of blood T cells in healthy people across ages. Then a second PCR, running roughly 7 to 11 cycles, was carried out with a sample-barcoded 5' primer and a J-beta primer mix. Using its own MiXCR run on the 5' RACE reads, TCRdb lists one record per CDR3 protein. The repertoire consists of around 800,000 distinct CDR3 sequences, with less than 60% occurring once and the leading ten covering about a sixth. The sample was blood. These receptors were obtained from a man of 80 years or more in good health.

This clonotype was recorded once. The chain joins TRBV20-1 to TRBJ2-7; 10 bases are shared with TRBD2. This CDR3 comprises 14 residues. The germline CDR1 and CDR2 sequences are DFQATT and SNEGSKA (reference sequence). The J segment lost 5 bases and the V segment lost 3 bases, leaving 7 bases of the junction unmatched. This CDR3 reads CSAREAGGKDEQYF. CDR3 nucleotide sequence: TGCAGTGCTAGGGAAGCGGGAGGGAAGGACGAGCAGTACTTC.

A remark on this clonotype: A much bigger clone sits one base away, suggesting this may be a read error. The J gene is TRBJ2-4, the V gene TRBV12-3 or TRBV12-4, with D perhaps matching TRBD2 (7 bases). The end of the DNA aligns better with TRBJ2-7, so the J call may be wrong. There are 14 residues in the CDR3. The CDR3 nucleotides read TGTGCCAGCAGTATAGACGGGGGGCCGTACGAGCAGTACTTC. Protein sequence: CASSIDGGPYEQYF.

This clonotype occurred a few times. This sequence joins TRBV6-6 and TRBJ1-4; D not resolved. The CDR3 totals 16 residues. Germline V gene data show CDR1 as MNHNY and CDR2 as SVGAGI (reference sequence). V was trimmed by 0 bases and J by 3 bases, leaving 11 bases between them. CDR3 region: CASSYSKSRSNEKLFF. The DNA of the CDR3 is TGTGCCAGCAGTTACTCGAAAAGCCGGTCTAATGAAAAACTGTTTTTT.

The chain carries TRBV30 and TRBJ1-5, with D perhaps TRBD1 (6 bases). Per the germline V gene, CDR1 is GTSNPN and CDR2 is SVGIG (reference sequence). This CDR3 comprises 14 residues. V shed 3 bases and J shed 6 bases, with 15 bases lying between them. DNA of the CDR3: TGTGCCTGGAGCCGCTTCGGGGGCATTCAGCCCCAGCATTTT. Encoded protein: CAWSRFGGIQPQHF.

In regard to this clonotype: Relative to the germline gene, one junction end is altered; a read error may explain this. This sequence joins TRBV7-9 and TRBJ2-3; D gene ambiguous. CDR1 and CDR2 (germline): SEHNR, FQNEAQ (reference sequence). CDR3 length: 14 amino acids. The CDR3 reads CASSSTDFTDTQYF. In DNA, the CDR3 is TGTGCCAGCAGCTCTACAGATTTCACAGATACACAGTATTTT.

This sequence joins TRBV29-1 and TRBJ2-1, with TRBD1 as a possible D gene (7 bases). The J call may be faulty, since TRBJ2-7 better matches the DNA end. The CDR3 runs 13 residues. Germline assignment: CDR1 SQVTM and CDR2 ANQGSEA. The CDR3 sequence is CSTTGTSYNEQYF. The CDR3 nucleotides read TGCAGCACGACAGGGACTTCCTACAATGAGCAGTACTTC.

This clonotype was seen just once. V is TRBV9 and J is TRBJ2-2; D is undetermined. Trimming pared 3 bases from V and 0 bases from J, leaving 15 bases between. CDR1 is SGDLS and CDR2 is YYNGEE in the germline V gene. This CDR3 comprises 17 residues. CDR3 sequence reads: CASSAHLDGPNTGELFF. The DNA for the CDR3 is TGTGCCAGCAGCGCTCACCTCGACGGGCCGAACACCGGGGAGCTGTTTTTT. Full variable domain (outside the CDR3, taken from reference TRBV9 and TRBJ2-2): DSGVTQTPKHLITATGQRVTLRCSPRSGDLSVYWYQQSLDQGLQFLIQYYNGEERAKGNILERFSAQQFPDLHSELNLSSLELGDSALYFCASSAHLDGPNTGELFFGEGSRLTVL.

This clonotype appeared a few times. The junction differs from germline at one of its ends, possibly a read error. This CDR3 reads CASSVAPRGLGQFF. The CDR3 nucleotides are TGTGCCAGCAGTGTAGCCCCGAGGGGTCTAGGGCAGTTCTTC. The genes are TRBV12-3 or TRBV12-4 and TRBJ2-1; D could derive from TRBD1 or TRBD2 (5 bases each). CDR3 length: 14 amino acids.

This clonotype has a single count. The chain joins TRBV2 to TRBJ2-3; unclear D gene. The CDR3 loop spans 12 amino acids. Trimming took off 3 bases at V and 7 bases at J, with 8 bases between the two ends. CDR1 SNHLY and CDR2 FYNNEI come from the germline V gene. The CDR3 DNA reads TGTGCCAGCAGTGATATAGGGAATACGCAGTATTTT. As protein: CASSDIGNTQYF. The full variable domain, rest sourced from reference TRBV2 and TRBJ2-3, is EPEVTQTPSHQVTQMGQEVILRCVPISNHLYFYWYRQILGQKVEFLVSFYNNEISEKSEIFDDQFSVERPDGSNFTLKIRSTKLEDSAMYFCASSDIGNTQYFGPGTRLTVL.

CDR3 sequence (DNA): TGTGCCAGCAGCGCGGACAGGGAACACTCACCCCTCCACTTT. This sequence encodes CASSADREHSPLHF. J is TRBJ1-6 and V is TRBV5-4, with 8 bases lining up with TRBD1. V was clipped by 4 bases and J by 10 bases; unmatched bases: 7. The length of the CDR3 is 14 residues. CDR1 and CDR2 (germline): SGHNT, YYREEE (reference sequence).